Following are 5 T cell receptor beta chains from one sample sequenced in a study of cytomegalovirus exposure and HLA in healthy donors. The PCR employed 60 Vbeta primers together with 13 Jbeta primers. Measured with immunoSEQ multiplex PCR; TCRdb has only the in-frame clones, and not every one. The sample includes 100,000 to 150,000 clones, under 85% of them seen just once. The sequenced material came from PBMCs. The receptors were sampled from a male donor in good health and CMV-seropositive.

The chain links TRBV5-1 to TRBJ2-2, with a possible D match to TRBD1 (6 bases). Germline assignment: CDR1 SGHRS and CDR2 YFSETQ. Trimming stripped 4 bases from V and 0 bases from J, with 10 bases between. The CDR3 is 15 residues long. CDR3 protein: CASSLGQSNTGELFF. The CDR3 coding sequence is TGCGCCAGCAGCCTAGGACAGTCGAACACCGGGGAGCTGTTTTTT.

J is TRBJ1-2 and V is TRBV29-1; 7 bases are a match to TRBD1. V dropped 4 bases and J dropped 8; count of bases not matched to a gene: 7. Per germline, CDR1 SQVTM and CDR2 ANQGSEA. The length of the CDR3 is 12 residues. The CDR3 sequence: CSVARDRSGYTF. In nucleotides, the CDR3 is TGCAGCGTTGCCCGGGACAGAAGCGGCTACACCTTC.

The chain is built from TRBV27 and TRBJ2-7; TRBD2 aligns across 13 bases. J lost 4 bases, V lost 5 bases, and 8 bases had no gene match. The CDR3 has 16 residues. Germline CDR1 and CDR2: MNHEY and SMNVEV (reference sequence). The CDR3: CASSPLTSGGPYEQYF. The CDR3 nucleotides read TGTGCCAGCAGTCCGCTGACTAGCGGGGGGCCATACGAGCAGTACTTC.

This clone was recorded only once. This chain uses TRBV30 with TRBJ1-2; 7 nucleotides line up with TRBD1. J was trimmed by 5 bases and V by 4 bases; bases with no gene match: 10. This CDR3 contains 14 residues. Germline V gene lookup returns CDR1 GTSNPN and CDR2 SVGIG (reference sequence). CDR3 bases: TGTGCCTGGATGGAACCGGGACAGCATTATGGCTACACCTTC. Its protein product is CAWMEPGQHYGYTF.

V gene TRBV6-1 combines with J gene TRBJ2-2; 14 bases fit TRBD2. Germline trimming cut 3 bases from V and 9 bases from J; bases unmatched to any gene: 12. Germline V lookup: CDR1 MNHNS, CDR2 SASEGT. This CDR3 has 18 amino acids. CDR3 protein: CASSDVGTSGSEVRELFF. The DNA for the CDR3 is TGTGCCAGCAGTGACGTCGGGACTAGCGGGAGTGAAGTCAGGGAGCTGTTTTTT.